This TCR beta chain was sequenced for a study of regulatory dendritic cells for organ transplantation. Clones were sequenced by immunoSEQ multiplex PCR, and TCRdb holds only the in-frame ones, with some missing. The data show 26,000 or so clones, around 80% seen once. FACS sorted CD4+ or CD8+ T cells into CD45RA+ naive and CD45RO+ memory. The sequence came from a human donor in good health. Sequenced sample: naive CD4+ T cells from blood. This sample's subset: CD45RA+ naive T cells.

In DNA form, the CDR3 reads TGTGCCAGCAGTTTGACGGGACATCTGAACACCGGGGAGCTGTTTTTT. Translation: CASSLTGHLNTGELFF. The chain has TRBV6-5 and TRBJ2-2, with D possibly TRBD1 on 6 matching bases. CDR1 MNHEY and CDR2 SVGAGI come from the germline V gene. V was shortened by 4 bases and J by 1 base, with 13 bases between the two germline ends. The CDR3 is 16 amino acids.